The 15 T cell receptor beta chains below all came from one sample that was sequenced in a study of blood T cells in healthy people across ages (dated by TCRdb to between 2015 and 2017). The library came from 5' RACE. The sample was run on an Illumina HiSeq 2500. The second PCR ran for about 7 to 11 cycles and used a J-beta primer mix along with a sample-barcoded 5' primer. TCRdb reran the public reads through fastp at Q25 and MiXCR, keeping productive beta chains. CDR3 protein sequences are deduplicated, and each keeps its most common genes and DNA. The sample profile shows over a million distinct CDR3 sequences; roughly 64% of them were found once. The leading ten clones occupy roughly 6.3% of the sample. The sample consisted of blood. The source is a man younger than 30 in good health.

The chain is built from TRBV4-1 and TRBJ2-7; 8 bases map to TRBD2. Germline trimming cut 0 bases from V and 7 bases from J; bases unmatched to any gene: 8. The V gene's germline CDR1 is MGHRA and CDR2 YSYEKL. This CDR3 region has 15 residues. CDR3 DNA sequence: TGCGCCAGCAGCCAAGATCCAGCGGGAGTTGAAGAGCAGTACTTC. Amino acid sequence: CASSQDPAGVEEQYF.

The chain uses TRBV29-1 and TRBJ2-6; 9 bases agree with TRBD1. V shed 8 bases, J shed 1 base, and the junction held 6 bases outside the gene matches. Germline V gene sequence: CDR1 SQVTM, CDR2 ANQGSEA. CDR3 length equals 15 residues. The CDR3 reads CSRDRALSGANVLTF. The DNA of the CDR3 is TGCAGCAGGGACAGGGCTTTGTCTGGGGCCAACGTCCTGACTTTC.

This clonotype was seen more than once but under ten times. The chain employs TRBV13 and TRBJ2-1; 12 nucleotides line up with TRBD2. From germline, CDR1 is PRHDT and CDR2 FYEKMQ (reference sequence). This CDR3 has 17 amino acids. Trimming removed 5 bases from V and 3 bases from J; junction bases left unmatched: 8. The CDR3 is CASSPGRTSGIYNEQFF. Written as DNA, the CDR3 is TGTGCCAGCAGCCCAGGAAGGACTAGCGGGATCTACAATGAGCAGTTCTTC.

The chain is built from TRBV4-3 and TRBJ2-7; TRBD2 agrees at 8 bases. J gave up 6 bases and V 9 bases, and 13 bases lay outside the gene matches. Germline CDR1 LGHNA, CDR2 YSLEER. CDR3 length equals 14 residues. CDR3 in DNA: TGCGCCAGTAGAGAACTCGCGGGGGGTGGCGAGCAGTACTTC. Translated, it gives CASRELAGGGEQYF.

The rearrangement links TRBV19 to TRBJ2-1, with unresolved D. CDR1 and CDR2 from the germline V gene are LNHDA and SQIVND (reference sequence). V was shortened by 1 base and J by 2 bases, with 12 bases between the two germline ends. The CDR3 is made up of 16 amino acids. The CDR3 here is CASSIVPGSTYNEQFF. The CDR3, as DNA: TGTGCCAGTAGTATAGTACCGGGTAGCACCTACAATGAGCAGTTCTTC. Using reference TRBV19 and TRBJ2-1 for the parts outside the CDR3, the full variable domain is DGGITQSPKYLFRKEGQNVTLSCEQNLNHDAMYWYRQDPGQGLRLIYYSQIVNDFQKGDIAEGYSVSREKKESFPLTVTSAQKNPTAFYLCASSIVPGSTYNEQFFGPGTRLTVL.

This clonotype turned up a few times. An end of the junction does not agree with germline; a read error may underlie this. CDR3 coding DNA: TGCGCCAGTAGCCAAGAGATTCTAGGACTACCATCCTACAATGAGCAGTTCTTC. Protein sequence: CASSQEILGLPSYNEQFF. The rearrangement joins TRBV4-1 to TRBJ2-1; a weak D match, TRBD2 (6 bases). Germline lookup yields CDR1 MGHRA and CDR2 YSYEKL. This CDR3 contains 18 residues.

The table lists this clonotype with a few counts. This sequence joins TRBV5-1 and TRBJ2-7; 7 nucleotides match TRBD1. The V segment lost 1 base and the J segment 3 bases; nucleotides outside the gene matches: 10. Per the germline V gene, CDR1 is SGHRS and CDR2 is YFSETQ. The CDR3 sequence is 16 residues long. The DNA of the CDR3 is TGCGCCAGCAGCTTGTCCGGGACAGCTGTCTTCTACGAGCAGTACTTC. This encodes CASSLSGTAVFYEQYF.

The gene calls are TRBV27 and TRBJ2-4; D possibly corresponds to TRBD2 (6 bases). The CDR3 is made up of 17 amino acids. V was pared by 3 bases and J by 0 bases, with 15 bases between. Germline values: CDR1 MNHEY, CDR2 SMNVEV (reference sequence). CDR3 sequence: CASSLIASEGAKNIQYF. The CDR3 nucleotides are TGTGCCAGCAGTTTGATTGCTAGCGAGGGAGCCAAAAACATTCAGTACTTC.

The J gene is TRBJ1-1, the V gene TRBV25-1; TRBD1 might be the D (5 bases). CDR1 MGHDK and CDR2 SYGVNS come from the germline V gene. The CDR3 is 16 residues long. The V and J ends lost 2 bases and 10 bases respectively, with 23 bases between them. The CDR3 loop reads CASSEPGTLSSWGAFF. As DNA, the CDR3 is TGTGCCAGCAGTGAACCCGGGACTCTATCCTCCTGGGGAGCTTTCTTT.

This chain connects TRBV12-3 or TRBV12-4 to TRBJ1-2; weak D call: TRBD1 (5 bases). The CDR3 spans 19 residues. V lost 4 bases to trimming and J lost 4 bases, with 28 bases between them. CDR3 sequence: CASSSPQFRAGGVAYGYTF. In nucleotides, the CDR3 is TGTGCCAGCAGTTCCCCCCAATTCCGGGCGGGAGGGGTGGCCTATGGCTACACCTTC.

The CDR3 sequence: CASSYSRHGGYEQYF. The CDR3 coding sequence is TGTGCCAGCAGTTACAGTCGGCACGGAGGCTACGAGCAGTACTTC. The rearrangement uses TRBV6-6 and TRBJ2-7, with D possibly matching TRBD2 (5 bases). Trimming took off 2 bases at V and 3 bases at J, with 14 bases between the two ends. This CDR3 spans 15 amino acids. The germline V gene has CDR1 MNHNY and CDR2 SVGAGI (reference sequence).

This clonotype has a handful of counts. The rearrangement joins TRBV6-2 or TRBV6-3 to TRBJ2-6, with a weak D call TRBD2 (5 bases). Germline CDR1 is MNHEY and CDR2 is SVGEGT. V dropped 6 bases and J dropped 18 bases, with 15 bases sitting between them. This CDR3 comprises 11 residues. This CDR3 is CASSHGVTPTF. CDR3 sequence (DNA): TGTGCCAGCAGCCACGGGGTGACCCCGACTTTC.

This clonotype came up a few times. This rearrangement joins TRBV7-2 to TRBJ2-3; maybe TRBD2 (5 bases). The V gene's germline CDR1 is SGHTA and CDR2 FQGNSA. There are 14 residues in the CDR3. V was pared by 10 bases and J by 4 bases, with 18 bases between. The CDR3 nucleotides read TGTGCCACCAAAATCGTGCTAGCAGCAGATACGCAGTATTTT. It yields the protein CATKIVLAADTQYF.

The chain uses TRBV30 and TRBJ2-1; 12 nucleotides line up with TRBD2. Germline V gives CDR1 GTSNPN, CDR2 SVGIG (reference sequence). V lost 3 bases and J lost 8; bases outside the gene matches: 14. This CDR3 has 17 residues. This chain's CDR3 is CAWSYGPSGRADHEQFF. The DNA of the CDR3 is TGTGCCTGGAGCTATGGCCCTAGCGGGAGGGCCGATCATGAGCAGTTCTTC.

For this clonotype: A junction end diverges from the germline sequence, so it may reflect a read error. This sequence joins TRBV12-3 or TRBV12-4 and TRBJ2-5; unclear D gene. The CDR3 totals 14 residues. In DNA, the CDR3 is TGTGCCTGCAGTTTCCCGGGTGGGCGAGAGACCCAGTACTTC. This encodes CACSFPGGRETQYF.